A single sample gave rise to the 25 T cell receptor beta chains below, sequenced in a study of T cell repertoires in ileal Crohn's disease. Time point noted: neoterminal ileum biopsy at postoperative endoscopy, about 6 months after surgery. Assay used: immunoSEQ multiplex PCR; TCRdb lists only in-frame clones, some missing. Here the sample spans roughly 3,000 clones, roughly 90% being singletons. The sequenced sample was ileal tissue. All receptors come from an adult with Crohn's disease.

The chain joins TRBV27 to TRBJ1-4; D is perhaps TRBD1 (5 bases). Trimming removed 5 bases at V and 6 bases at J, with 13 bases between. CDR1 is MNHEY and CDR2 is SMNVEV in the germline V gene (reference sequence). The CDR3 is 14 amino acids. CDR3 in amino acids: CASSPRQGYEKLFF. The CDR3 DNA reads TGTGCCAGCAGTCCAAGGCAGGGCTATGAAAAACTGTTTTTT.

V usage is TRBV7-6 and J usage is TRBJ1-1; D is unresolved. This CDR3 is 10 amino acids long. V dropped 3 bases and J dropped 8 bases, with 4 bases sitting between them. Germline V gene sequence: CDR1 SGHVS, CDR2 FNYEAQ. The CDR3 spells CASSFQEAFF. The CDR3 bases are TGTGCCAGCAGCTTTCAAGAAGCTTTCTTT.

This chain links TRBV7-9 with TRBJ2-2; D gene ambiguous. Between the trimmed V and J ends, which lost 10 bases and 0 bases, there was a span of 9 bases. Germline loops: CDR1 SEHNR, CDR2 FQNEAQ (reference sequence). This CDR3 contains 13 residues. The chain's CDR3 is CATRQPNTGELFF. Here the CDR3 DNA reads TGTGCCACGCGGCAGCCGAACACCGGGGAGCTGTTTTTT.

V and J are TRBV6-5 and TRBJ1-1; D uncertain. Trimming removed 4 bases from V and 4 bases from J, with 7 bases in between. Germline-derived CDR1 and CDR2 are MNHEY and SVGAGI. The CDR3 contains 12 residues. CDR3 coding DNA: TGTGCCAGCAGTTTCGCGGGCACTGAAGCTTTCTTT. Translation gives CASSFAGTEAFF.

V gene TRBV28 combines with J gene TRBJ2-2; D uncertain. V dropped 5 bases and J dropped 0 bases, with 16 bases sitting between them. This CDR3 has 17 residues. In germline, CDR1 is MDHEN, CDR2 SYDVKM. CDR3 DNA sequence: TGTGCCAGCAGTGATCTCCGGACGCCCGCGAACACCGGGGAGCTGTTTTTT. Translated: CASSDLRTPANTGELFF.

The chain couples TRBV6-6 to TRBJ2-7, with TRBD2 as a possible D gene (6 bases). V lost 5 bases and J 3 bases, leaving 14 bases between the germline ends. The CDR3 runs to 14 residues. Germline-derived CDR1 and CDR2 are MNHNY and SVGAGI (reference sequence). This CDR3 reads CASSTRDSSYEQYF. The CDR3, as DNA: TGTGCCAGCAGTACCCGGGACTCGAGCTACGAGCAGTACTTC.

The V call is TRBV28, the J call TRBJ1-4; a possible D gene is TRBD1 (5 bases). The V gene lost 1 base and the J gene lost 12 bases, with 15 bases spanning the gap. Germline CDR1 is MDHEN and CDR2 is SYDVKM. The CDR3 contains 14 residues. The CDR3, as DNA: TGTGCCAGCAGTTTATTACGGCAAGGGGACGAACTGTTTTTT. It is translated as CASSLLRQGDELFF.

V and J are TRBV6-1 and TRBJ1-6; TRBD1 aligns across 9 bases. This CDR3 spans 15 amino acids. V dropped 8 bases and J dropped 10; count of bases not matched to a gene: 12. In germline, CDR1 is MNHNS, CDR2 SASEGT. The chain's CDR3 is CASGGTGQGGSPLHF. DNA for the CDR3: TGTGCCAGCGGGGGGACGGGACAGGGAGGGTCACCCCTCCACTTT.

The chain is built from TRBV14 and TRBJ2-7; 11 positions match TRBD2. V shed 5 bases, J shed 5 bases, and the junction held 8 bases outside the gene matches. This CDR3 is built from 15 residues. CDR1 and CDR2 (germline): SGHDN, FVKESK. CDR3 amino acids: CASSASSGRFNEQYF. The CDR3 nucleotides are TGTGCCAGCAGCGCATCTAGCGGGAGGTTCAACGAGCAGTACTTC.

This chain uses TRBV18 with TRBJ1-6; D uncertain. Trimming left V 2 bases short and J 5 bases short, with 10 bases between. Germline V gene lookup returns CDR1 KGHSH and CDR2 LQKENI. The CDR3 is made up of 15 amino acids. The CDR3 protein is CASSPKGVHNSPLHF. CDR3 bases: TGTGCCAGCTCACCAAAGGGTGTCCATAATTCACCCCTCCACTTT.

The chain joins TRBV28 to TRBJ2-1, with TRBD2 matching 7 bases. The CDR3 length is 17 residues. Germline lookup yields CDR1 MDHEN and CDR2 SYDVKM. V was pared by 0 bases and J by 8 bases, with 13 bases of the junction left unmatched. The CDR3 coding sequence is TGTGCCAGCAGTTTATGGGGGGTTGCGGGAGTTGTCGATGAGCAGTTCTTC. Translated: CASSLWGVAGVVDEQFF.

This clone was seen a few times. The chain joins TRBV5-8 to TRBJ1-2, with D maybe TRBD1 (5 bases). V lost 1 base, J lost 4 bases, and 14 bases lay in between. The CDR3 loop spans 15 amino acids. Germline V gives CDR1 SGHTS, CDR2 YDEGEE. CDR3 nucleotide sequence: TGTGCCAGCAGCTTGACGAGGGGTCGGGGCTATGGCTACACCTTC. Translated, it gives CASSLTRGRGYGYTF.

The V and J genes are TRBV27 and TRBJ2-7; 11 bases map to TRBD1. With V trimmed by 3 bases and J by 6 bases, 4 bases remained unmatched. Germline values: CDR1 MNHEY, CDR2 SMNVEV (reference sequence). CDR3 length: 14 amino acids. For the CDR3, the DNA is TGTGCCAGCAGTTTCCGGACAGGGGGCGGCGAGCAGTACTTC. It specifies CASSFRTGGGEQYF.

V and J are TRBV6-5 and TRBJ1-1; TRBD1 matches at 9 bases. Germline CDR1 MNHEY, CDR2 SVGAGI. This CDR3 contains 15 residues. Trimming cost V 9 bases and J 1 base; bases outside gene matches: 9. CDR3 bases: TGTGCCAGTTTCCCAGGGGGACAGGGGAACACTGAAGCTTTCTTT. Encoded protein: CASFPGGQGNTEAFF.

The table lists this clone with a count of one. This rearrangement joins TRBV2 to TRBJ1-5; 7 bases are shared with TRBD1. The V gene's germline CDR1 is SNHLY and CDR2 FYNNEI. The J segment lost 7 bases and the V segment lost 4 bases, leaving 7 bases of the junction unmatched. CDR3 length: 14 amino acids. CDR3 in DNA: TGTGCCAGCAGTGCAGGGACAGTGGGACAGCCCCAGCATTTT. Encoded protein: CASSAGTVGQPQHF.

The genes are TRBV19 and TRBJ2-5; TRBD2 agrees at 13 bases. The CDR3 spans 15 residues. V gave up 3 bases and J gave up 4 bases; unmatched junction bases: 2. Per the germline V gene, CDR1 is LNHDA and CDR2 is SQIVND (reference sequence). The CDR3 nucleotides read TGTGCCAGTAGTATCGGGACTAGCGGGACAGAGACCCAGTACTTC. This sequence encodes CASSIGTSGTETQYF.

This clone was counted only a few times. The rearrangement joins TRBV7-2 to TRBJ2-7, with TRBD2 matching 7 bases. The CDR3 extends over 13 amino acids. CDR1 is SGHTA, CDR2 FQGNSA, per germline. After removal of 4 bases from V and 7 bases from J, the junction contained 7 bases not matched to a gene. In nucleotides, the CDR3 is TGTGCCAGCAGCTCGGACGTGCGGGGGGAGCAGTACTTC. This encodes CASSSDVRGEQYF. Supplemented by reference TRBV7-2 and TRBJ2-7, the full variable domain reads GAGVSQSPSNKVTEKGKDVELRCDPISGHTALYWYRQSLGQGLEFLIYFQGNSAPDKSGLPSDRFSAERTGGSVSTLTIQRTQQEDSAVYLCASSSDVRGEQYFGPGTRLTVT.

The rearrangement joins TRBV28 to TRBJ2-7; weak D call: TRBD1 (5 bases). Germline assignment: CDR1 MDHEN and CDR2 SYDVKM. This CDR3 is built from 16 residues. The V gene lost 4 bases and the J gene lost 4 bases, with 20 bases spanning the gap. The CDR3 region has the DNA TGTGCCAGCAGTTCCAACAGGCGAGATTTTCCTTACGAGCAGTACTTC. It encodes CASSSNRRDFPYEQYF.

The chain links TRBV6-6 to TRBJ2-5, with 7 positions matching TRBD2. From germline, CDR1 is MNHNY and CDR2 SVGAGI (reference sequence). Germline trimming cut 6 bases from V and 4 bases from J; bases unmatched to any gene: 8. The CDR3 is 14 residues long. The CDR3 is CASSRGIAGETQYF. DNA for the CDR3: TGTGCCAGCAGCCGCGGGATAGCGGGAGAGACCCAGTACTTC.

The chain recombines TRBV9 with TRBJ1-5, with D maybe TRBD1 (5 bases). Trimming removed 5 bases at V and 0 bases at J, with 18 bases between. Germline V gene data show CDR1 as SGDLS and CDR2 as YYNGEE. CDR3 length equals 17 residues. CDR3 nucleotides: TGTGCCAGCAGTCCACGGGACCACTGGGTTAGCAATCAGCCCCAGCATTTT. Translating it yields CASSPRDHWVSNQPQHF.

V and J are TRBV27 and TRBJ1-2; tentative D call: TRBD1 (6 bases). Trimming removed 2 bases from V and 8 bases from J, with 12 bases in between. Germline V gene data show CDR1 as MNHEY and CDR2 as SMNVEV (reference sequence). There are 13 residues in the CDR3. The CDR3 here is CASSLGGQWGYTF. In DNA, the CDR3 is TGTGCCAGCAGTTTAGGGGGGCAGTGGGGCTACACCTTC.

V is TRBV9 and J is TRBJ2-2, with unresolved D. Germline CDR1 and CDR2: SGDLS and YYNGEE. The CDR3 totals 16 residues. Deletions cut 2 bases from V and 6 bases from J, with 17 bases between. DNA for the CDR3: TGTGCCAGCAGCGTTTTGTGGCGACTTGACGCCGGGGAGCTGTTTTTT. Translated, it gives CASSVLWRLDAGELFF.

This chain links TRBV7-9 with TRBJ2-5; the D gene is possibly TRBD2 (6 bases). Per germline, CDR1 SEHNR and CDR2 FQNEAQ (reference sequence). Between the trimmed V and J ends, which lost 0 bases and 2 bases, there was a span of 7 bases. This CDR3 contains 14 residues. The chain's CDR3 is CASSLASGQETQYF. The CDR3 DNA follows: TGTGCCAGCAGCTTAGCAAGCGGGCAAGAGACCCAGTACTTC.

The chain combines TRBV7-4 with TRBJ2-1; 11 bases map to TRBD2. The CDR3 consists of 16 residues. With 5 bases clipped from V and 4 bases from J, the junction kept 7 bases outside the gene matches. CDR1 SGHVT and CDR2 SQSDAQ come from the germline V gene. CDR3 sequence reads: CASSAAGTSGYNEQFF. In DNA, the CDR3 is TGTGCCAGCAGCGCGGCCGGGACTAGCGGATACAATGAGCAGTTCTTC. Together with reference TRBV7-4 and TRBJ2-1, the CDR3 gives the full variable domain: GAGVSQSPRYKVAKRGRDVALRCDSISGHVTLYWYRQTLGQGSEVLTYSQSDAQRDKSGRPSGRFSAERPERSVSTLKIQRTEQGDSAVYLCASSAAGTSGYNEQFFGPGTRLTVL.

This sequence joins TRBV5-6 and TRBJ2-5; 8 bases map to TRBD1. The CDR3 has 13 amino acids. Germline V gives CDR1 SGHDT, CDR2 YYEEEE. V was clipped by 4 bases and J by 5 bases; unmatched bases: 4. The CDR3 here is CASSGTGGETQYF. The CDR3 DNA sequence: TGTGCCAGCAGCGGTACAGGGGGGGAGACCCAGTACTTC.